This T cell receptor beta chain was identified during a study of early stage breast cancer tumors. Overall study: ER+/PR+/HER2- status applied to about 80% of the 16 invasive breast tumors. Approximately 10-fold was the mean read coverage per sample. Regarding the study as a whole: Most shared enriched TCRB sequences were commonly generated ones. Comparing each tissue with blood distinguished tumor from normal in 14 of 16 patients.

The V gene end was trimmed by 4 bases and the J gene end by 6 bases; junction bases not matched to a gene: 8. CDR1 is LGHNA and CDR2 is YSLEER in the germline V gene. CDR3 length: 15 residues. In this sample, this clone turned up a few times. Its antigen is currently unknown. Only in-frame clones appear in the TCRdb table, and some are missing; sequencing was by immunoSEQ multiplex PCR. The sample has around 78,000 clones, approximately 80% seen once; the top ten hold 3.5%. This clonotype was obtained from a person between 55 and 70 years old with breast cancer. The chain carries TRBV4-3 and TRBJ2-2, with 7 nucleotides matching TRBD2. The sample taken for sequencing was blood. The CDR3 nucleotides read TGCGCCAGCAGCCCTGTCGGGGAGGGTTCCGGGGAGCTGTTTTTT. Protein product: CASSPVGEGSGELFF.